The 30 T cell receptor beta chains below come from one sample, sequenced in a study of molecular identifiers for immune sequencing clone quantification. TCRdb recomputed calls from the PCR reads with MiXCR, one row per CDR3 protein. Counted here are more than 95,000 distinct CDR3 sequences, roughly 26% occurring once; the ten biggest clones make up roughly 1%. The material sequenced was naive CD8+ T cells from blood, with Jurkat cell RNA spiked in. Subset denoted: FACS-sorted CD8+CD4-CCR7+CD45RA+ naive T cells. Receptors were obtained from a human donor in good health. Some libraries in this study had Jurkat cell RNA spiked in.

The chain joins TRBV9 to TRBJ2-3, with D perhaps matching TRBD2 (5 bases). Germline V gives CDR1 SGDLS, CDR2 YYNGEE. The V and J ends lost 3 bases and 3 bases respectively, with 14 bases between them. This CDR3 is 15 amino acids long. CDR3 in amino acids: CASSEVSGPTDTQYF. The CDR3 region has the DNA TGTGCCAGCAGCGAGGTCAGCGGACCAACAGATACGCAGTATTTT.

The table lists this clonotype with a few counts. V and J are TRBV29-1 and TRBJ2-1, with unresolved D. V lost 3 bases and J 7 bases, leaving 13 bases between the germline ends. From germline, CDR1 is SQVTM and CDR2 ANQGSEA. The CDR3 sequence is 13 residues long. CDR3 coding DNA: TGCAGCGTTGAGGAACCCTACAAGAATGAGCAGTTCTTC. Its translation is CSVEEPYKNEQFF.

A single count supports this clonotype. This may arise from a read error, as a much more abundant clone is one base away. Because the CDR3 is missing its conserved closing phenylalanine or tryptophan, this is likely a read error. The chain employs TRBV12-3 or TRBV12-4 and TRBJ2-3; 10 positions agree with TRBD2. This CDR3 comprises 15 residues. With 6 bases clipped from V and 1 base from J, the junction kept 4 bases outside the gene matches. CDR3 amino acids: CASRRTSGGTDTQYL. The CDR3 region has the DNA TGTGCCAGCAGAAGAACTAGCGGGGGCACAGATACGCAGTATTTG.

This clonotype was counted many times. The rearrangement joins TRBV19 to TRBJ1-1; D is uncertain. Trimming stripped 3 bases from V and 1 base from J, with 9 bases between. The germline gives CDR1 LNHDA, CDR2 SQIVND (reference sequence). The CDR3 has 14 residues. This CDR3 reads CASSIPRENTEAFF. The CDR3 coding sequence is TGTGCCAGTAGTATCCCCAGAGAGAACACTGAAGCTTTCTTT.

This sequence joins TRBV19 and TRBJ2-3; TRBD1 might be the D (5 bases). The CDR3 consists of 17 residues. Germline-derived CDR1 and CDR2 are LNHDA and SQIVND (reference sequence). V was shortened by 3 bases and J by 4 bases, with 20 bases between the two germline ends. CDR3 in DNA: TGTGCCAGTAGTATCTTCTCGACAGCCTCGGTGTCAGATACGCAGTATTTT. Its translation is CASSIFSTASVSDTQYF.

The rearrangement joins TRBV29-1 to TRBJ1-1; D remains ambiguous. CDR1 and CDR2 from the germline V gene are SQVTM and ANQGSEA. CDR3 length equals 11 residues. The CDR3 loop is CIVDPNTEAFF. The CDR3 bases are TGCATCGTGGACCCGAACACTGAAGCTTTCTTT. Full variable domain (remainder filled in from reference TRBV29-1 and TRBJ1-1): SAVISQKPSRDICQRGTSLTIQCQVDSQVTMMFWYRQQPGQSLTLIATANQGSEATYESGFVIDKFPISRPNLTFSTLTVSNMSPEDSSIYLCIVDPNTEAFFGQGTRLTVV.

This clonotype was seen many times. V usage is TRBV20-1 and J usage is TRBJ1-1, with a possible D match to TRBD1 (5 bases). Germline CDR1 DFQATT, CDR2 SNEGSKA (reference sequence). V lost 0 bases and J lost 7, with 12 bases in between. This CDR3 is built from 13 residues. The CDR3, as DNA: TGCAGTGCTAGAGATTATAGAAGGGGTGAAGCTTTCTTT. As protein: CSARDYRRGEAFF.

Comment on this clonotype: A much larger clone lies one base from this, so it may be a read error. V usage is TRBV7-6 and J usage is TRBJ1-1, with D maybe TRBD1 (6 bases). From germline, CDR1 is SGHVS and CDR2 FNYEAQ. This CDR3 has 14 residues. The V gene lost 5 bases and the J gene lost 3 bases, with 13 bases spanning the gap. The CDR3 loop reads CASSRRDKDTEAFF. DNA for the CDR3: TGTGCCAGCAGCCGCCGGGACAAGGACACTGAAGCTTTCTTT.

The chain carries TRBV7-9 and TRBJ2-2; D is possibly TRBD1 or TRBD2 (5 bases each). V was trimmed by 11 bases and J by 5 bases, leaving 12 bases between them. The CDR3 sequence is 12 residues long. In germline, CDR1 is SEHNR, CDR2 FQNEAQ (reference sequence). The CDR3: CAALRGTGELFF. The CDR3 coding sequence is TGTGCCGCCTTGAGGGGTACCGGGGAGCTGTTTTTT.

This clonotype came up a few times. V is TRBV2 and J is TRBJ2-3; 9 bases map to TRBD1. This CDR3 comprises 15 residues. Per germline, CDR1 SNHLY and CDR2 FYNNEI. With V trimmed by 7 bases and J by 4 bases, 9 bases remained unmatched. CDR3 residues: CASKLGTGWADTQYF. CDR3 bases: TGTGCCAGCAAACTTGGGACAGGGTGGGCAGATACGCAGTATTTT.

This clonotype appeared many times. CDR3 in amino acids: CASSHLGRDESTDTQYF. DNA of the CDR3: TGTGCCAGCAGTCACCTGGGGCGGGATGAAAGCACAGATACGCAGTATTTT. The chain employs TRBV12-3 or TRBV12-4 and TRBJ2-3, with D possibly TRBD2 on 6 matching bases. The length of the CDR3 is 17 residues. V lost 5 bases and J lost 0, with 18 bases in between.

The chain links TRBV7-3 to TRBJ2-7; D tentatively fits TRBD1 or TRBD2 (5 bases each). CDR1 SGHTA and CDR2 FQGTGA come from the germline V gene. The CDR3 is 15 amino acids. V gave up 5 bases and J gave up 1 base, with 15 bases separating them. CDR3 loop: CASSVYGGVSYEQYF. CDR3 nucleotides: TGTGCCAGCAGCGTCTATGGGGGAGTGTCCTACGAGCAGTACTTC.

The rearrangement uses TRBV20-1 and TRBJ1-2; TRBD1 is a possible D gene (6 bases). Germline V CDR1 and CDR2: DFQATT, SNEGSKA (reference sequence). The ends were cut back, 4 bases at V and 8 bases at J, with 26 bases in the middle. This CDR3 is 16 amino acids long. CDR3 sequence (DNA): TGCAGTGCTAAAAATTGGTCCAAAACAGGGCCCATAGGCTACACCTTC. Amino acids: CSAKNWSKTGPIGYTF.

In regard to this clonotype: A much larger clonotype is one base distant, so this may be a read error. The V call is TRBV5-3, the J call TRBJ1-1; D unclear. TRBV5-3 is sorted into the ORF group, with uncertain function. CDR3 length: 13 residues. CDR3 protein: CPSVRWESTEAFF. The CDR3 coding sequence is TGTCCCAGTGTTAGGTGGGAATCCACTGAAGCTTTCTTT.

The sample holds many counts of this clonotype. The chain links TRBV7-2 to TRBJ2-7; D not certain. Germline CDR1 is SGHTA and CDR2 is FQGNSA. The V gene lost 1 base and the J gene lost 2 bases, with 9 bases spanning the gap. This CDR3 region has 14 residues. CDR3 sequence reads: CASSLGIYAYEQYF. As DNA, the CDR3 is TGTGCCAGCAGCTTAGGTATCTATGCCTACGAGCAGTACTTC.

As concerns this clonotype: This clone may be a read error of a much larger clone one base away. This rearrangement joins TRBV6-1 to TRBJ2-7; D is uncertain. CDR1 is MNHNS and CDR2 is SASEGT in the germline V gene. The CDR3 is made up of 14 amino acids. Trimming cost V 1 base and J 5 bases, with 12 bases left between them. DNA of the CDR3: TGTGCCAGCAGTGAAGAAGTCAGAAACGACGAGCAGTACTTC. Protein product: CASSEEVRNDEQYF.

Of note for this clonotype: A clone one base away is much larger, so this may be a read error. The chain has TRBV19 and TRBJ1-5; tentatively, D is TRBD1 (5 bases). The germline gives CDR1 LNHDA, CDR2 SQIVND (reference sequence). The CDR3 covers 14 residues. CDR3 sequence: CTSSWQGGNQPQHF. CDR3 DNA: TGTACCAGTAGCTGGCAGGGAGGCAATCAGCCCCAGCATTTT.

About this clonotype: This may stem from a read error, because a much larger clone lies one nucleotide away. The rearrangement joins TRBV19 to TRBJ2-7, with 9 bases lining up with TRBD2. The CDR3 spans 13 residues. J was trimmed by 6 bases and V by 2 bases; bases with no gene match: 2. Germline loops: CDR1 LNHDA, CDR2 SQIVND (reference sequence). CDR3 in amino acids: CASSISGGPEQYF. For the CDR3, the DNA is TGTGCCAGTAGTATAAGCGGGGGGCCCGAGCAGTACTTC. Full variable domain (rest looked up from reference TRBV19 and TRBJ2-7): DGGITQSPKYLFRKEGQNVTLSCEQNLNHDAMYWYRQDPGQGLRLIYYSQIVNDFQKGDIAEGYSVSREKKESFPLTVTSAQKNPTAFYLCASSISGGPEQYFGPGTRLTVT.

This clonotype came up many times. The V gene is TRBV13, the J gene TRBJ2-7; 8 nucleotides agree with TRBD2. Germline V gives CDR1 PRHDT, CDR2 FYEKMQ (reference sequence). The CDR3 length is 15 residues. Trimming at V came to 0 bases and at J to 2 bases, leaving 3 bases not matched to a gene. For the CDR3, the DNA is TGTGCCAGCAGCTTAGGCTCGGGGGGGCCCTACGAGCAGTACTTC. Translation: CASSLGSGGPYEQYF.

For this clonotype: The CDR3 does not end in the conserved phenylalanine or tryptophan, so this is likely a read error. V gene TRBV29-1 combines with J gene TRBJ2-7; 8 nucleotides agree with TRBD1. The CDR3 extends over 14 amino acids. CDR1 SQVTM and CDR2 ANQGSEA come from the germline V gene. Unmatched junction bases numbered 8, after V lost 7 bases and J lost 0 bases. The CDR3 region has the DNA TGCAGCGCCAGGGGGACAGGTAACTCCTACGAGCAGTACTCC. Its protein product is CSARGTGNSYEQYS.

The table lists this clonotype with a few counts. The V call is TRBV7-2, the J call TRBJ2-2; a possible D gene is TRBD2 (5 bases). Trimming took off 3 bases at V and 6 bases at J, with 14 bases between the two ends. The CDR3 has 15 residues. Looked up from germline, CDR1 is SGHTA and CDR2 is FQGNSA. This CDR3 reads CASSFDLARAGELFF. The CDR3 DNA follows: TGTGCCAGCAGCTTCGATCTAGCTCGGGCCGGGGAGCTGTTTTTT.

Comments on this clonotype: The germline gene is not matched at one end of the junction; a read error may be the cause. In nucleotides, the CDR3 is TGTGCCAGCAGCTTGTCTACTAGCGAGGCCTACGGGCAGTACTTC. Its translation is CASSLSTSEAYGQYF. The chain joins TRBV5-4 to TRBJ2-7, with TRBD2 identical over 7 bases. This CDR3 has 15 residues. Germline CDR1 is SGHNT and CDR2 is YYREEE (reference sequence).

In the case of this clonotype: Possible read error: a much larger clone is one base away. The V call is TRBV12-3 or TRBV12-4, the J call TRBJ2-7, with D perhaps TRBD2 (5 bases). V was trimmed by 2 bases and J by 5 bases, leaving 13 bases between them. This CDR3 region has 14 residues. For the CDR3, the DNA is TGTGCCAGCAGTTTAAGCGGTTCGTCAAACGAGCAGTACTTC. This codes for CASSLSGSSNEQYF.

V gene TRBV24-1 combines with J gene TRBJ2-1, with a weak D call TRBD1 (5 bases). V lost 0 bases and J 5 bases, leaving 10 bases between the germline ends. The germline V gene encodes CDR1 KGHDR and CDR2 SFDVKD. The CDR3 runs 15 residues. The DNA of the CDR3 is TGTGCCACCAGTGATTTGGGCCAGGGTAACAATGAGCAGTTCTTC. Translating gives CATSDLGQGNNEQFF.

This clonotype was observed many times. V is TRBV2 and J is TRBJ1-5; tentatively, D is TRBD1 (5 bases). The CDR3 sequence is 18 residues long. CDR1 and CDR2 (germline): SNHLY, FYNNEI. With 7 bases removed from V and 2 bases from J, the gap between germline ends came to 24 bases. CDR3 sequence (DNA): TGTGCCAGCACCCCGCGTGAGGTGGGGCGGAGAGGCAATCAGCCCCAGCATTTT. Protein sequence: CASTPREVGRRGNQPQHF.

With regard to this clonotype: This may be a read error: a much more frequent sequence differs by one nucleotide. The J gene is TRBJ1-1, the V gene TRBV7-9; perhaps TRBD1 as D (6 bases). The CDR3 loop spans 14 amino acids. Looked up from germline, CDR1 is SEHNR and CDR2 is FQNEAQ (reference sequence). The CDR3 region is CASSLVGGAGEALF. The CDR3 nucleotides are TGTGCCAGCAGTCTCGTCGGGGGCGCTGGTGAAGCTCTCTTT.

This clonotype was picked up one time. A much larger clone is a single base away; this may be a read error. The chain links TRBV6-6 to TRBJ2-1; no reliable D call. Germline CDR1 reads MNHNY; CDR2 reads SVGAGI (reference sequence). The length of the CDR3 is 15 residues. The CDR3 DNA reads TGTGCCAGCAGTTATATTCCAACTCTAGACAATGGGCAGTTCTTC. It is translated as CASSYIPTLDNGQFF.

A few counts support this clonotype. The V gene is TRBV5-8, the J gene TRBJ1-2; unclear D gene. The germline CDR1 and CDR2 sequences are SGHTS and YDEGEE. The V gene lost 7 bases and the J gene lost 4 bases, with 17 bases spanning the gap. The CDR3 is made up of 14 amino acids. CDR3 in amino acids: CASPHDNRPYGYTF. CDR3 bases: TGTGCCAGCCCTCACGACAATAGACCCTATGGCTACACCTTC.

The V call is TRBV15, the J call TRBJ2-7; 10 positions agree with TRBD1. The length of the CDR3 is 12 residues. The V and J ends lost 5 bases and 7 bases, in that order; junction bases with no gene match: 2. CDR1 is LNHNV and CDR2 is YYDKDF in the germline V gene (reference sequence). CDR3 amino acids: CATSWTGGEQYF. CDR3 bases: TGTGCCACCAGCTGGACAGGGGGTGAGCAGTACTTC.

Turning to this clonotype: Its ends do not fully match the called genes, so a read error is possible. The chain couples TRBV6-5 to TRBJ2-3; D not resolved. Germline V gives CDR1 MNHEY, CDR2 SVGAGI. The CDR3 has 14 residues. CDR3 in amino acids: CAGSLTESTDTQYF. As DNA, the CDR3 is TGTGCCGGCAGTTTAACAGAGAGCACAGATACGCAGTATTTT.